A single TCR beta chain is shown here with its context. Some clones are missing from TCRdb's copy, which holds only in-frame ones; the method was immunoSEQ multiplex PCR. The table includes approximately 52,000 clones, approximately 92% detected once. These data originate in a study of T cell changes during pregnancy in multiple sclerosis. Germline V lookup: CDR1 SGHRS, CDR2 YFSETQ. V was cut by 0 bases and J by 2 bases, with 8 bases left in between. The CDR3 runs to 15 residues. The genes are TRBV5-1 and TRBJ2-2; TRBD2 is a possible D gene (5 bases). The material was CD4+ T cells from peripheral blood mononuclear cells, obtained in the third trimester of pregnancy. The origin of this receptor is a female donor with multiple sclerosis, enrolled in a pregnancy study. The CDR3 sequence: CASSLELDNTGELFF. CDR3 bases: TGCGCCAGCAGCTTGGAACTAGATAACACCGGGGAGCTGTTTTTT.